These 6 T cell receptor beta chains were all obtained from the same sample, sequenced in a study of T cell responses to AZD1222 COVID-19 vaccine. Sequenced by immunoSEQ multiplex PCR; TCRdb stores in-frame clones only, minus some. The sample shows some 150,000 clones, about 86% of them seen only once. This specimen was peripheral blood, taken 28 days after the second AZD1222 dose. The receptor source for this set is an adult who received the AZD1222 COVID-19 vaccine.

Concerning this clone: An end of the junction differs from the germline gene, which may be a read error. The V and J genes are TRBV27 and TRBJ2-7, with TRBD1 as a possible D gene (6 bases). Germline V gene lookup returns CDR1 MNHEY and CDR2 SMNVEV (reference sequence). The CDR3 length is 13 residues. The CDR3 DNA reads TGTGCCAGCAGGAACACAGGGACCTACGGGCAGTACTTC. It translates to CASRNTGTYGQYF.

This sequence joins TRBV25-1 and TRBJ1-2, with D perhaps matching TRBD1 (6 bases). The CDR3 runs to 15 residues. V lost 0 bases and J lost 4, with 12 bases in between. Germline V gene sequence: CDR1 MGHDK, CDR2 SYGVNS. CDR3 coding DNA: TGTGCCAGCAGTGAATATGTGGGAGGGGGCTATGGCTACACCTTC. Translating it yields CASSEYVGGGYGYTF.

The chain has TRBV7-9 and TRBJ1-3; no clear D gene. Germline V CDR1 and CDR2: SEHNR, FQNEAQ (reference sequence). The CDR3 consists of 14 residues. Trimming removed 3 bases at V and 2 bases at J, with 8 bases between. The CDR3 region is CASSFMGPGNTIYF. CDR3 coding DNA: TGTGCCAGCAGCTTTATGGGCCCTGGAAACACCATATATTTT.

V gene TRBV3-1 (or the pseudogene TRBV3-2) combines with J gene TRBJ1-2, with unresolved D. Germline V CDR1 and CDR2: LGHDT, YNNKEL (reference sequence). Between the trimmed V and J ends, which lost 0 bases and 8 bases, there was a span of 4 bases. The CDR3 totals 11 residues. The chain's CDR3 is CASSQEGGYTF. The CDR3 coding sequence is TGTGCCAGCAGCCAAGAGGGGGGCTACACCTTC.

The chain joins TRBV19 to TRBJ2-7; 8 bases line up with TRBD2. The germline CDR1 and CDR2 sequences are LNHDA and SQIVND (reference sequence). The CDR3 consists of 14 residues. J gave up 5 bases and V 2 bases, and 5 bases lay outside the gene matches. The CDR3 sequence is CASSIFGGANEQYF. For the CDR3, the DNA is TGTGCCAGTAGTATATTCGGGGGGGCCAACGAGCAGTACTTC.

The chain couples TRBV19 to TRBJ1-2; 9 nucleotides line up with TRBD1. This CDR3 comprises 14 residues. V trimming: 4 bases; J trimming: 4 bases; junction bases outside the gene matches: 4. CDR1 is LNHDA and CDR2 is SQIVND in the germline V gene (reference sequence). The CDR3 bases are TGTGCCAGTAGTACTCACAGGGGGCCCTATGGCTACACCTTC. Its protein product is CASSTHRGPYGYTF.